The 25 T cell receptor beta chains below all came from one sample that was sequenced in a study of control samples from healthy donors and cancer patients. Generated by immunoSEQ multiplex PCR, the TCRdb table keeps only in-frame clones and is missing some. Of some 200,000 clones listed, just under 95% are singletons. Sequenced input: blood. These receptors all stem from a man over 45 in good health.

V is TRBV25-1 and J is TRBJ2-7, with D uncertain. The CDR3 loop spans 13 amino acids. The ends were cut back, 3 bases at V and 2 bases at J, with 8 bases in the middle. The V gene's germline CDR1 is MGHDK and CDR2 SYGVNS. The CDR3 reads CASSDDGTYEQYF. CDR3 nucleotides: TGTGCCAGCAGTGATGACGGAACCTACGAGCAGTACTTC.

The chain joins TRBV13 to TRBJ2-7; 7 nucleotides agree with TRBD2. This CDR3 comprises 14 residues. V shed 7 bases, J shed 1 base, and the junction held 7 bases outside the gene matches. CDR1 and CDR2 (germline): PRHDT, FYEKMQ (reference sequence). The CDR3 DNA is TGTGCCAGCAAAAGGTGGGGGGGATCCTACGAGCAGTACTTC. Protein: CASKRWGGSYEQYF.

This clone was recorded once. The rearrangement joins TRBV7-8 to TRBJ2-7; no reliable D call. The V gene's germline CDR1 is SGHVS and CDR2 FQNEAQ. The CDR3 sequence is 12 residues long. The V gene lost 5 bases and the J gene lost 5 bases, with 10 bases spanning the gap. The CDR3 coding sequence is TGTGCCAGCAGCCTCGGGCGAGACGAGCAGTACTTC. Encoded protein: CASSLGRDEQYF.

The J gene is TRBJ2-3, the V gene TRBV11-3; 8 nucleotides match TRBD2. The CDR3 is made up of 14 amino acids. V lost 5 bases, J lost 3 bases, and 4 bases stayed unmatched. Germline-derived CDR1 and CDR2 are SGHNT and YENEEA. For the CDR3, the DNA is TGTGCCAGCAGCCCCGGGGGGGGGACAGATACGCAGTATTTT. This translates into CASSPGGGTDTQYF.

This clone was observed a single time. The chain carries TRBV7-2 and TRBJ1-1; 7 bases align to TRBD1. Germline V gene lookup returns CDR1 SGHTA and CDR2 FQGNSA. The CDR3 sequence is 13 residues long. V shed 6 bases, J shed 10 bases, and the junction held 11 bases outside the gene matches. Written as DNA, the CDR3 is TGTGCCAGCAGGTCGACAGGGTGGTTTGGAGCTTTCTTT. The encoded protein is CASRSTGWFGAFF. Based on the CDR3 plus reference TRBV7-2 and TRBJ1-1, the full variable domain is GAGVSQSPSNKVTEKGKDVELRCDPISGHTALYWYRQSLGQGLEFLIYFQGNSAPDKSGLPSDRFSAERTGGSVSTLTIQRTQQEDSAVYLCASRSTGWFGAFFGQGTRLTVV.

The gene calls are TRBV5-1 and TRBJ2-3; D uncertain. Trimming took 5 bases from V and 0 from J, leaving 10 bases between them. Per germline, CDR1 SGHRS and CDR2 YFSETQ. The CDR3 is 14 residues long. The CDR3 spells CASRRDPSTDTQYF. Written as DNA, the CDR3 is TGCGCCAGCAGAAGAGATCCTAGCACAGATACGCAGTATTTT.

This clone has a single count. The gene calls are TRBV11-2 and TRBJ2-6; 8 bases fit TRBD1. V was clipped by 5 bases and J by 3 bases; unmatched bases: 9. There are 17 residues in the CDR3. The germline gives CDR1 SGHAT, CDR2 FQNNGV. CDR3 sequence (DNA): TGTGCCAGCAGCCAACCCCAGGGGGCGCTTGGGGCCAACGTCCTGACTTTC. Encoded protein: CASSQPQGALGANVLTF.

The table lists this clone with a count of one. The chain's CDR3 is CASSLSGRPPLHF. CDR3 nucleotide sequence: TGTGCCAGCAGTTTAAGCGGACGTCCTCCCCTCCACTTT. V gene TRBV27 combines with J gene TRBJ1-6; D remains unclear. The CDR3 is 13 residues long. The V gene lost 2 bases and the J gene lost 13 bases, with 12 bases spanning the gap. Per the germline V gene, CDR1 is MNHEY and CDR2 is SMNVEV (reference sequence).

Only one count was recorded for this clone. The CDR3, as DNA: TGTGCCAGCTCCGACAACCGGGGGGACACTGAAGCTTTCTTT. It translates to CASSDNRGDTEAFF. The rearrangement joins TRBV18 to TRBJ1-1; D is possibly TRBD1 (5 bases). The CDR3 consists of 14 residues. Germline lookup yields CDR1 KGHSH and CDR2 LQKENI. Trimming pared 6 bases from V and 3 bases from J, leaving 14 bases between.

DNA for the CDR3: TGTGCCAGCAGCCCAGAAGGTCTCTCTGGAAACACCATATATTTT. Its protein is CASSPEGLSGNTIYF. The gene calls are TRBV7-9 and TRBJ1-3; no clear D gene. The CDR3 extends over 15 amino acids. V was pared by 5 bases and J by 0 bases, with 11 bases between. Germline-derived CDR1 and CDR2 are SEHNR and FQNEAQ (reference sequence).

The V gene is TRBV9, the J gene TRBJ1-4; D is possibly TRBD1 (5 bases). The length of the CDR3 is 14 residues. Trimming took 0 bases from V and 4 from J, leaving 7 bases between them. Germline assignment: CDR1 SGDLS and CDR2 YYNGEE. DNA for the CDR3: TGTGCCAGCAGCGTAGCGGGGGGTAATGAAAAACTGTTTTTT. Protein product: CASSVAGGNEKLFF.

This rearrangement joins TRBV14 to TRBJ1-1, with D perhaps TRBD1 (5 bases). Germline CDR1 SGHDN, CDR2 FVKESK. The V and J ends lost 4 bases and 0 bases respectively, with 12 bases between them. This CDR3 has 15 residues. Written as DNA, the CDR3 is TGTGCCAGCAGCCCATGGGTAGGGGTGAACACTGAAGCTTTCTTT. It yields the protein CASSPWVGVNTEAFF.

This clone appeared a single time. V and J are TRBV7-2 and TRBJ1-1, with TRBD1 matching over 8 bases. The V gene end was trimmed by 5 bases and the J gene end by 7 bases; junction bases not matched to a gene: 9. This CDR3 spans 14 amino acids. Germline CDR1 and CDR2: SGHTA and FQGNSA. The CDR3 DNA reads TGTGCCAGCAGCCTCTGGACAGGGACCCTTGAAGCTTTCTTT. As protein: CASSLWTGTLEAFF. The full variable domain, its missing parts supplied by reference TRBV7-2 and TRBJ1-1, is GAGVSQSPSNKVTEKGKDVELRCDPISGHTALYWYRQSLGQGLEFLIYFQGNSAPDKSGLPSDRFSAERTGGSVSTLTIQRTQQEDSAVYLCASSLWTGTLEAFFGQGTRLTVV.

The V call is TRBV12-3 or TRBV12-4, the J call TRBJ2-2; D remains ambiguous. With 6 bases removed from V and 1 base from J, the gap between germline ends came to 6 bases. The CDR3 extends over 13 amino acids. The CDR3 loop reads CASRALNTGELFF. The CDR3 bases are TGTGCCAGCAGAGCATTGAACACCGGGGAGCTGTTTTTT.

The V call is TRBV7-2, the J call TRBJ1-1; D is undetermined. Between the trimmed V and J ends, which lost 2 bases and 3 bases, there was a span of 7 bases. Germline CDR1 is SGHTA and CDR2 is FQGNSA. The CDR3 consists of 13 residues. Here the CDR3 DNA reads TGTGCCAGCAGCTTAATCCGGGACACTGAAGCTTTCTTT. It is translated as CASSLIRDTEAFF.

The chain carries TRBV28 and TRBJ1-4, with no clear D. The CDR3 sequence is 14 residues long. CDR1 is MDHEN and CDR2 is SYDVKM in the germline V gene. Trimming took 2 bases from V and 6 from J, leaving 10 bases between them. Here the CDR3 reads CASSLSVAHEKLFF. The CDR3 bases are TGTGCCAGCAGTTTAAGCGTTGCCCATGAAAAACTGTTTTTT.

The rearrangement links TRBV18 to TRBJ1-5, with D perhaps TRBD1 (5 bases). This CDR3 has 13 residues. From germline, CDR1 is KGHSH and CDR2 LQKENI. V lost 6 bases, J lost 3 bases, and 9 bases lay in between. The CDR3 here is CASSTGPNQPQHF. The CDR3, as DNA: TGTGCCAGCTCCACAGGTCCCAATCAGCCCCAGCATTTT.

The rearrangement joins TRBV5-1 to TRBJ2-7; D is tentatively TRBD1 or TRBD2 (5 bases each). Trimming cost V 0 bases and J 0 bases, with 7 bases left between them. Germline V CDR1 and CDR2: SGHRS, YFSETQ. The CDR3 extends over 14 amino acids. The CDR3: CASSLGGTSYEQYF. DNA for the CDR3: TGCGCCAGCAGCTTGGGAGGGACCTCCTACGAGCAGTACTTC.

The J gene is TRBJ2-2, the V gene TRBV29-1, with no clear D. CDR1 and CDR2 (germline): SQVTM, ANQGSEA. Between the trimmed V and J ends, which lost 6 bases and 0 bases, there was a span of 8 bases. The CDR3 consists of 13 residues. This CDR3 reads CSVRASNTGELFF. The CDR3 DNA reads TGCAGCGTCCGGGCCTCGAACACCGGGGAGCTGTTTTTT.

A remark on this clone: An end of the junction does not agree with germline; a read error may underlie this. The chain employs TRBV6-6 and TRBJ1-5, with a possible D match to TRBD1 (6 bases). The CDR3 loop spans 12 amino acids. Looked up from germline, CDR1 is MNHNY and CDR2 is SVGAGI (reference sequence). CDR3 protein: CASSSLVDRPYF. CDR3 nucleotides: TGTGCCAGCAGTTCCCTCGTTGACAGGCCCTATTTT.

This chain links TRBV5-1 with TRBJ2-1; possible D gene TRBD2, 6 bases. CDR3 length: 13 amino acids. Germline V CDR1 and CDR2: SGHRS, YFSETQ. Trimming stripped 5 bases from V and 6 bases from J, with 12 bases between. CDR3: CASSQQLANEQFF. As DNA, the CDR3 is TGCGCCAGCAGTCAGCAACTAGCCAATGAGCAGTTCTTC.

This chain uses TRBV5-1 with TRBJ1-5; D may be TRBD1 (6 bases). CDR3 length: 14 amino acids. Germline CDR1 and CDR2: SGHRS and YFSETQ. The V end lost 4 bases, the J end lost 7 bases, and 15 bases lay between the germline ends. The CDR3, as DNA: TGCGCCAGCAGCCTGACAGGCGGGGGCCAGCCCCAGCATTTT. This codes for CASSLTGGGQPQHF.

The chain uses TRBV20-1 and TRBJ2-7, with a weak D call TRBD2 (6 bases). V dropped 7 bases and J dropped 5 bases, with 12 bases sitting between them. Germline V CDR1 and CDR2: DFQATT, SNEGSKA (reference sequence). The CDR3 is 11 amino acids. CDR3 in DNA: TGCAGTGTAGGGACTGGGCACGAGCAGTACTTC. Translation: CSVGTGHEQYF.

This chain connects TRBV19 to TRBJ2-3; the D gene could be TRBD1 or TRBD2 (6 bases each). Trimming took 4 bases from V and 7 from J, leaving 15 bases between them. The CDR3 length is 14 residues. CDR1 is LNHDA, CDR2 SQIVND, per germline (reference sequence). The chain's CDR3 is CASSTGDNRYTQYF. CDR3 coding DNA: TGTGCCAGTAGTACGGGGGACAACCGGTATACGCAGTATTTT.

V is TRBV6-6 and J is TRBJ1-4, with 7 bases that match TRBD1. The germline CDR1 and CDR2 sequences are MNHNY and SVGAGI (reference sequence). This CDR3 comprises 16 residues. J gave up 5 bases and V 5 bases, and 11 bases lay outside the gene matches. The CDR3 loop is CASSPTRGQRNEKLFF. The CDR3 DNA follows: TGTGCCAGCAGTCCTACCCGGGGACAGCGGAATGAAAAACTGTTTTTT.